Below are 9 T cell receptor beta chains sequenced from a single sample in a study of CD8+ T cells in alopecia areata (dated by TCRdb to the late 2010s). The time point label for this specimen denotes: baseline before oral tofacitinib. The library came from the immunoSEQ multiplex PCR assay. RNA was extracted from all samples and reverse transcribed into cDNA as template for TCR sequencing. In its TCRdb copy, this immuneACCESS table keeps in-frame sequences only and misses some clones. Where compared with another copy, unresolved V genes explain less than half of these, and the others have no known cause. For this sample there are hundreds of thousands of clones; roughly two thirds appear just once. The ten largest make up under 1.5% of the sample. Source: CD4+ T cells sorted from blood, taken at week 0. These receptors all come from a human donor with alopecia areata.

Points on this clone: The sample holds other DNA sequences that translate to the same CDR3. The chain carries TRBV30 and TRBJ2-7; TRBD2 aligns across 7 bases. J was trimmed by 2 bases and V by 3 bases; bases with no gene match: 1. The CDR3 runs to 12 residues. Per the germline V gene, CDR1 is GTSNPN and CDR2 is SVGIG (reference sequence). The CDR3 coding sequence is TGTGCCTGGAGAGGACTAGCCTACGAGCAGTACTTC. The encoded protein is CAWRGLAYEQYF.

The V call is TRBV7-9, the J call TRBJ1-5; D is ambiguous. The CDR3 contains 15 residues. V was shortened by 1 base and J by 7 bases, with 14 bases between the two germline ends. Germline assignment: CDR1 SEHNR and CDR2 FQNEAQ (reference sequence). The CDR3 is CASSLGGGSGQPQHF. CDR3 coding DNA: TGTGCCAGCAGCTTAGGAGGCGGGTCGGGCCAGCCCCAGCATTTT.

In this sample, this clone turned up a few times. The chain links TRBV5-1 to TRBJ2-2, with D perhaps TRBD2 (7 bases). The V end lost 0 bases, the J end lost 4 bases, and 25 bases lay between the germline ends. The CDR3 covers 20 residues. Looked up from germline, CDR1 is SGHRS and CDR2 is YFSETQ. CDR3 in DNA: TGCGCCAGCAGCTTGGCCTGGGGGGGCGAAGTTCATGGGCCCACCGGGGAGCTGTTTTTT. This translates into CASSLAWGGEVHGPTGELFF.

The chain links TRBV30 to TRBJ1-1; perhaps TRBD1 as D (5 bases). The CDR3 is made up of 13 amino acids. V was trimmed by 6 bases and J by 0 bases, leaving 11 bases between them. The germline V gene encodes CDR1 GTSNPN and CDR2 SVGIG (reference sequence). The CDR3 protein is CACRTFLNTEAFF. The CDR3 nucleotides read TGTGCCTGCCGGACATTTTTGAACACTGAAGCTTTCTTT.

Remarks on this clone: Distinct nucleotide sequences in the sample also encode this CDR3. The V call is TRBV9, the J call TRBJ2-6; no reliable D call. Per the germline V gene, CDR1 is SGDLS and CDR2 is YYNGEE. This CDR3 region has 13 residues. The V end was cut by 1 base, the J end by 4 bases, with 3 bases between. CDR3 amino acids: CASSVSGANVLTF. CDR3 in DNA: TGTGCCAGCAGCGTATCCGGGGCCAACGTCCTGACTTTC.

The gene calls are TRBV14 and TRBJ2-1; possibly TRBD1 or TRBD2 for D (5 bases each). From germline, CDR1 is SGHDN and CDR2 FVKESK. V lost 1 base, J lost 6 bases, and 10 bases lay in between. The CDR3 contains 14 residues. The CDR3 DNA reads as TGTGCCAGCAGCCAAGTGAGGGGATCCAATGAGCAGTTCTTC. Protein product: CASSQVRGSNEQFF.

The chain uses TRBV5-6 and TRBJ2-7; D not resolved. Trimming left V 0 bases short and J 4 bases short, with 14 bases between. The CDR3 has 15 amino acids. Germline V gene sequence: CDR1 SGHDT, CDR2 YYEEEE. This CDR3 reads CASSLEYSSKYEQYF. The DNA for the CDR3 is TGTGCCAGCAGCTTGGAATACAGCTCCAAGTACGAGCAGTACTTC.

The chain joins TRBV7-2 to TRBJ1-4; D unclear. Per germline, CDR1 SGHTA and CDR2 FQGNSA. V was cut by 2 bases and J by 7 bases, with 11 bases left in between. The CDR3 contains 14 residues. The CDR3 reads CASSLRGPLEKLFF. The CDR3 nucleotides are TGTGCCAGCAGCTTAAGAGGGCCACTTGAAAAACTGTTTTTT.

This chain joins TRBV5-1 and TRBJ1-2; D gene ambiguous. Trimming took off 0 bases at V and 6 bases at J, with 15 bases between the two ends. This CDR3 region has 15 residues. Germline loops: CDR1 SGHRS, CDR2 YFSETQ. CDR3 loop: CASSLARLERDGYTF. In DNA form, the CDR3 reads TGCGCCAGCAGCTTGGCCAGGTTGGAGAGGGATGGCTACACCTTC. Combining the CDR3 with reference TRBV5-1 and TRBJ1-2 gives the whole variable domain KAGVTQTPRYLIKTRGQQVTLSCSPISGHRSVSWYQQTPGQGLQFLFEYFSETQRNKGNFPGRFSGRQFSNSRSEMNVSTLELGDSALYLCASSLARLERDGYTFGSGTRLTVV.